This entry features one T cell receptor beta chain sequence. The sample is drawn from a study of blood T cell repertoires in COVID-19. Sequenced by immunoSEQ multiplex PCR; TCRdb stores in-frame clones only, minus some. This repertoire shows under 200,000 clones, around 80% found once; its top ten account for approximately 13%. With V trimmed by 3 bases and J by 5 bases, 8 bases remained unmatched. Germline CDR1 reads SGHRS; CDR2 reads YFSETQ. This CDR3 region has 15 residues. Participants spanned ages 18 to 89 years and resided in about 25 US areas. The TCR sequence derives from a woman in her sixties or seventies who had recovered from COVID-19. Sample: PBMCs or T cells enriched from blood (not recorded which). The chain combines TRBV5-1 with TRBJ2-3; 8 bases line up with TRBD1. The CDR3 DNA sequence: TGCGCCAGCAGCTCCCTAACAGGGGGAGGAGATACGCAGTATTTT. Translated: CASSSLTGGGDTQYF.